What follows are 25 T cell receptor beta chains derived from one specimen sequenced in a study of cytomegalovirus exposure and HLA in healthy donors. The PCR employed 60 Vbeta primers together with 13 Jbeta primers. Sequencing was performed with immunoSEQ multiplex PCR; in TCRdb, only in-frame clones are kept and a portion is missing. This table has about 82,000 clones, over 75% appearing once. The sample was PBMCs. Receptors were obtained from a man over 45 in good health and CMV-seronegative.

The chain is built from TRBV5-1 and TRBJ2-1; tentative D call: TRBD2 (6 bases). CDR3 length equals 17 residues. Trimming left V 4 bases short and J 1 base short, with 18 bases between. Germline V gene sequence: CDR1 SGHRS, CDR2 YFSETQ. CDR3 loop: CASSQPSGAGSYNEQFF. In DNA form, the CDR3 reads TGCGCCAGCAGCCAACCCTCTGGGGCGGGGTCCTACAATGAGCAGTTCTTC.

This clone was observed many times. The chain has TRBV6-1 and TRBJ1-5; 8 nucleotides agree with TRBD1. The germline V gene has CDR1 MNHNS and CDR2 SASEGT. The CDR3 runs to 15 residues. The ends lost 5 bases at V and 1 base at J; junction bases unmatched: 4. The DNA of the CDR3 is TGTGCCAGCAGTCACAGGGACAGGAGCAATCAGCCCCAGCATTTT. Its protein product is CASSHRDRSNQPQHF.

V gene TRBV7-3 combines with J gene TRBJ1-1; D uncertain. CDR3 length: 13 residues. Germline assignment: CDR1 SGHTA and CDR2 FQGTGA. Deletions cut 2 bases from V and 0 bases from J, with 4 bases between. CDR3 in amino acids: CASSLLMNTEAFF. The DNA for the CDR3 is TGTGCCAGCAGCTTATTAATGAACACTGAAGCTTTCTTT.

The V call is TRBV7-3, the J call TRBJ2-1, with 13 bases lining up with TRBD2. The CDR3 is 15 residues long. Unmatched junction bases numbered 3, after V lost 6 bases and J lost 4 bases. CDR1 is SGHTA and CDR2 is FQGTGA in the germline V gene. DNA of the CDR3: TGTGCCAGCAGTTTACTAGCGGGGGGGTACAATGAGCAGTTCTTC. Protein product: CASSLLAGGYNEQFF. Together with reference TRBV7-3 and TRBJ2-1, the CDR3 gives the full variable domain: GAGVSQTPSNKVTEKGKYVELRCDPISGHTALYWYRQSLGQGPEFLIYFQGTGAADDSGLPNDRFFAVRPEGSVSTLKIQRTERGDSAVYLCASSLLAGGYNEQFFGPGTRLTVL.

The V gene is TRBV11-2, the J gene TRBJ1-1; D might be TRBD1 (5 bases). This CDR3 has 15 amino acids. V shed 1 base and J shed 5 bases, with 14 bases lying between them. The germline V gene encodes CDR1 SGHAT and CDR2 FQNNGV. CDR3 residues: CASSLAFRVGTEAFF. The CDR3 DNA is TGTGCCAGCAGCTTAGCGTTCAGGGTCGGGACTGAAGCTTTCTTT.

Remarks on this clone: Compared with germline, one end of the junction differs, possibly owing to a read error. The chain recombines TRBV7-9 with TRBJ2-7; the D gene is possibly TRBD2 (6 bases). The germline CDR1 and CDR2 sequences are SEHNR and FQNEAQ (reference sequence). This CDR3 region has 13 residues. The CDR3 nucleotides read TGTTCCAGCAGCTTGGGCGGGACCTACGAGCAGTACTTC. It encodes CSSSLGGTYEQYF.

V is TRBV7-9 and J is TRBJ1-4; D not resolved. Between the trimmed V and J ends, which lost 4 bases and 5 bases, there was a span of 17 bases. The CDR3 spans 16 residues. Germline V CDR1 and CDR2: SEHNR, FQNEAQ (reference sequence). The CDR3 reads CASSSLGGEVNEKLFF. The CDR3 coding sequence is TGTGCCAGCAGCTCGCTGGGAGGTGAGGTGAATGAAAAACTGTTTTTT.

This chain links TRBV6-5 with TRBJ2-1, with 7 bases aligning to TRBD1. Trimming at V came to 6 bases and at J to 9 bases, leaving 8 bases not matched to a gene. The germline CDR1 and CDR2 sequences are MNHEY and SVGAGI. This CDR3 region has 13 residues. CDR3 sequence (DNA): TGTGCCAGCAGGTTCGACAGGGTCGGTGAGCAGTTCTTC. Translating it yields CASRFDRVGEQFF.

The CDR3 DNA reads as TGTGCCAGCAGCTTCCAGCGGGGGCAGACCCAGTACTTC. Translating gives CASSFQRGQTQYF. V gene TRBV7-2 combines with J gene TRBJ2-5; 8 positions match TRBD2. After removal of 3 bases from V and 6 bases from J, the junction contained 3 bases not matched to a gene. The length of the CDR3 is 13 residues. The V gene's germline CDR1 is SGHTA and CDR2 FQGNSA.

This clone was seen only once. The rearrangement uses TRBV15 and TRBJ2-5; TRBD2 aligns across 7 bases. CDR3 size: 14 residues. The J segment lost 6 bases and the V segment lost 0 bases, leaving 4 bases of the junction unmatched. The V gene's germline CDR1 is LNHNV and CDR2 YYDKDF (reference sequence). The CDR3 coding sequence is TGTGCCACCAGCAGAGAGGGAGGGCGACAGACCCAGTACTTC. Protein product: CATSREGGRQTQYF.

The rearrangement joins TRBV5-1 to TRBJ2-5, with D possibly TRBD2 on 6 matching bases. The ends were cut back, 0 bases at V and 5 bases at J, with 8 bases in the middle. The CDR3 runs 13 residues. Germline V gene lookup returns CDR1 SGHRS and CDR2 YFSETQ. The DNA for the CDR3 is TGCGCCAGCAGCTTGGGGGCGGGGGAGACCCAGTACTTC. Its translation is CASSLGAGETQYF.

The CDR3 bases are TGTGCCAGTAGTACCAACATTTTTAAACGGGACAGGGGTTTCAACACCGGGGAGCTGTTTTTT. Translated, it gives CASSTNIFKRDRGFNTGELFF. The gene calls are TRBV19 and TRBJ2-2, with TRBD1 identical over 10 bases. CDR3 length: 21 residues. Germline-derived CDR1 and CDR2 are LNHDA and SQIVND (reference sequence). Unmatched junction bases numbered 19, after V lost 4 bases and J lost 2 bases.

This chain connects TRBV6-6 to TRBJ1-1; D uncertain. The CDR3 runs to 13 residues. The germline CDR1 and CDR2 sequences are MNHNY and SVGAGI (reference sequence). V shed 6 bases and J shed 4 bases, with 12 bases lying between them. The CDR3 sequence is CASRPTGFTEAFF. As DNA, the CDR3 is TGTGCCAGCAGACCAACCGGTTTCACTGAAGCTTTCTTT.

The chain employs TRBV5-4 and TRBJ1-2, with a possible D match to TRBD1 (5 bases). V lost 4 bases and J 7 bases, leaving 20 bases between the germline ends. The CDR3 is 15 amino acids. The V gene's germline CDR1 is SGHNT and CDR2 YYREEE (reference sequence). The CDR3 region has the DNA TGTGCCAGCAGCACCATTAGCGGCAGGGTTCGTGGCTACACCTTC. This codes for CASSTISGRVRGYTF.

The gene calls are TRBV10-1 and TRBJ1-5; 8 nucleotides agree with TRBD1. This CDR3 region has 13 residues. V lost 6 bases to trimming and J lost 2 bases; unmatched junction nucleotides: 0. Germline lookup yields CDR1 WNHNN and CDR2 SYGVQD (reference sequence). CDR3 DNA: TGCGCCAGCAGGGACAGGGGCAATCAGCCCCAGCATTTT. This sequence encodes CASRDRGNQPQHF.

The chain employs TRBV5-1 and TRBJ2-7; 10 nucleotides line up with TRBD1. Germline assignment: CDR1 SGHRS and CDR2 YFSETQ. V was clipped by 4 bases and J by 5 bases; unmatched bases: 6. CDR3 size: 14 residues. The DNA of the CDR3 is TGCGCCAGCAGCCAACGGACAGGGGGGGACGAGCAGTACTTC. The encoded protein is CASSQRTGGDEQYF.

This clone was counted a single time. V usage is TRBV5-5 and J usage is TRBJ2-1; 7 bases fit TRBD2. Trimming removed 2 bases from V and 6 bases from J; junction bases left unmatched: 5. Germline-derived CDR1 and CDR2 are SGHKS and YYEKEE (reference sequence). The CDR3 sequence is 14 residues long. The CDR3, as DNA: TGTGCCAGCAGCTTTGGGGGGGGAGGCAATGAGCAGTTCTTC. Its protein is CASSFGGGGNEQFF.

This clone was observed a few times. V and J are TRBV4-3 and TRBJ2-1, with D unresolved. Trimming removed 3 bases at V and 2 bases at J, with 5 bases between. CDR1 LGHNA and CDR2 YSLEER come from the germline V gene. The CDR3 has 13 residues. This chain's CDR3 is CASSHDTYNEQFF. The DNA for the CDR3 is TGCGCCAGCAGCCATGACACCTACAATGAGCAGTTCTTC.

CDR3 sequence reads: CASSVDPSRGHEQFF. Here the CDR3 DNA reads TGTGCCAGCAGCGTCGACCCATCGAGAGGCCATGAGCAGTTCTTC. This chain joins TRBV9 and TRBJ2-1, with unresolved D. The CDR3 has 15 residues. V was clipped by 2 bases and J by 8 bases, with 17 bases between them. The germline CDR1 and CDR2 sequences are SGDLS and YYNGEE.

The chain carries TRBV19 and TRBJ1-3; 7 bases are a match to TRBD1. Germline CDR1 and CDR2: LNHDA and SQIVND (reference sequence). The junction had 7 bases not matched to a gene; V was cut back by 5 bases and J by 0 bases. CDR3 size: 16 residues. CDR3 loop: CASSQGQSLSGNTIYF. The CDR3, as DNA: TGTGCCAGTAGTCAGGGACAGTCGCTCTCTGGAAACACCATATATTTT.

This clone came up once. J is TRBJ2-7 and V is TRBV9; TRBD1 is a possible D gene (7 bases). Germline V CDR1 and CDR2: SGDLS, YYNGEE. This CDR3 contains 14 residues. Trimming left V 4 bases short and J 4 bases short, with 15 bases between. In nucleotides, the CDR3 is TGTGCCAGCAGCCCAGGAGGGGGCTGGTACGAGCAGTACTTC. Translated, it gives CASSPGGGWYEQYF.

The CDR3 loop is CASSTTGGMSNQPQHF. The CDR3 nucleotides read TGTGCCAGCAGCACCACAGGGGGCATGAGCAATCAGCCCCAGCATTTT. J is TRBJ1-5 and V is TRBV7-2, with TRBD1 matching 9 bases. CDR1 and CDR2 from the germline V gene are SGHTA and FQGNSA. After removal of 5 bases from V and 1 base from J, the junction contained 6 bases not matched to a gene. This CDR3 region has 16 residues.

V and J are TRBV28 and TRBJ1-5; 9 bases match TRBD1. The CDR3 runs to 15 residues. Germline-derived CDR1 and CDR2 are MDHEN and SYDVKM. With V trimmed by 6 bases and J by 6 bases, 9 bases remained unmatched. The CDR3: CASSSPRTGVQPQHF. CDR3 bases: TGTGCCAGCAGCTCCCCCCGGACAGGGGTTCAGCCCCAGCATTTT.

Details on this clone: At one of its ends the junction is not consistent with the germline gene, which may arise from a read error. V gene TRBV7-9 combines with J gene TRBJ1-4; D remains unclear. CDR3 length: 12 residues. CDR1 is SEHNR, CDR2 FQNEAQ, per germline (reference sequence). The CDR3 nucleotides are TGTTCCAGCAGCCCATCGGGGGAAAAACTGTTTTTT. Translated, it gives CSSSPSGEKLFF.

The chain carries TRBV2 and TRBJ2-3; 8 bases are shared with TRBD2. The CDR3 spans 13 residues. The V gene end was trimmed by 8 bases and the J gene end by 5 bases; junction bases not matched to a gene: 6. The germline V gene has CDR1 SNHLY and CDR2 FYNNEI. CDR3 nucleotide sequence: TGTGCCAGCGGCGGTAGCGGGGTAGATACGCAGTATTTT. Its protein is CASGGSGVDTQYF.